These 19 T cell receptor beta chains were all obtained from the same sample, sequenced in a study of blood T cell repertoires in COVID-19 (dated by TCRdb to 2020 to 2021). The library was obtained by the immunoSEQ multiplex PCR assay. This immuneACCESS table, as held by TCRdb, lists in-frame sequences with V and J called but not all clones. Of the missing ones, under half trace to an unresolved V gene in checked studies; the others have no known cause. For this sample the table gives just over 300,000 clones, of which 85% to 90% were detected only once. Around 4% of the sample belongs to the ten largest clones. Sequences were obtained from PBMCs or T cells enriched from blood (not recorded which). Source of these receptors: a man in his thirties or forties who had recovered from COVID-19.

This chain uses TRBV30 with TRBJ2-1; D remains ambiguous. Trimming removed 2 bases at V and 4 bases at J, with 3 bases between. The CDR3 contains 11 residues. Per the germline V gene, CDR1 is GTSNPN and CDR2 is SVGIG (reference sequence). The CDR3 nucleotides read TGTGCCTGGAGTCCGTACAATGAGCAGTTCTTC. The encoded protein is CAWSPYNEQFF.

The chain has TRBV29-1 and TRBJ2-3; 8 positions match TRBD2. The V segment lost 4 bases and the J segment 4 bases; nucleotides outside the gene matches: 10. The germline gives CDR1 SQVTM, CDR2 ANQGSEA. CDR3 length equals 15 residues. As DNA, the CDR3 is TGCAGCGTTGCACCGGGACTAGGGGGGGCAGATACGCAGTATTTT. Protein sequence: CSVAPGLGGADTQYF.

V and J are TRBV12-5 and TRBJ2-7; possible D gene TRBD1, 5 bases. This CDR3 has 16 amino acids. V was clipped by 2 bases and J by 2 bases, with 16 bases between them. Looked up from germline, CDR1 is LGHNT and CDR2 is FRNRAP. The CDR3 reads CASGLLGWGRTYEQYF. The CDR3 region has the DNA TGTGCTAGTGGTTTGTTGGGTTGGGGCCGAACCTACGAGCAGTACTTC.

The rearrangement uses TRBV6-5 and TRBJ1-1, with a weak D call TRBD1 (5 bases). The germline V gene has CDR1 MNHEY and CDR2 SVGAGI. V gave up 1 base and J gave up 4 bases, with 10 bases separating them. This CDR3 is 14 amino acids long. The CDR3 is CASSYYGRVTEAFF. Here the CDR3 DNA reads TGTGCCAGCAGTTACTACGGCAGGGTCACTGAAGCTTTCTTT.

The CDR3 here is CASSPLGVGAAYNEQFF. The CDR3 DNA follows: TGTGCCAGCTCACCCCTAGGGGTGGGGGCCGCCTACAATGAGCAGTTCTTC. The rearrangement links TRBV18 to TRBJ2-1; D perhaps matches TRBD1 (6 bases). With 3 bases removed from V and 2 bases from J, the gap between germline ends came to 17 bases. Germline CDR1 reads KGHSH; CDR2 reads LQKENI. The CDR3 is 17 amino acids. Using reference TRBV18 and TRBJ2-1 for the parts outside the CDR3, the full variable domain is NAGVMQNPRHLVRRRGQEARLRCSPMKGHSHVYWYRQLPEEGLKFMVYLQKENIIDESGMPKERFSAEFPKEGPSILRIQQVVRGDSAAYFCASSPLGVGAAYNEQFFGPGTRLTVL.

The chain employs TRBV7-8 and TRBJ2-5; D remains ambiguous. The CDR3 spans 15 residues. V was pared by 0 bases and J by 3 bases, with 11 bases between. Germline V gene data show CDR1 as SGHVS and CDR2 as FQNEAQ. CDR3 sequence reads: CASSLAPGYKETQYF. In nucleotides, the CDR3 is TGTGCCAGCAGCTTAGCCCCAGGCTATAAAGAGACCCAGTACTTC. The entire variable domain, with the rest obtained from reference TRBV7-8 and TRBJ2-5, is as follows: GAGVSQSPRYKVAKRGQDVALRCDPISGHVSLFWYQQALGQGPEFLTYFQNEAQLDKSGLPSDRFFAERPEGSVSTLKIQRTQQEDSAVYLCASSLAPGYKETQYFGPGTRLLVL.

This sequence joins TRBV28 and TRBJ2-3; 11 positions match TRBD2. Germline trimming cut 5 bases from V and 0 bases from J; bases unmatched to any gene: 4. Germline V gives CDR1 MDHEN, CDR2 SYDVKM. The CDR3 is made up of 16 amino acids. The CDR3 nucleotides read TGTGCCAGCAGTGCCCGACTAGCGGGGAGCACAGATACGCAGTATTTT. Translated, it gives CASSARLAGSTDTQYF.

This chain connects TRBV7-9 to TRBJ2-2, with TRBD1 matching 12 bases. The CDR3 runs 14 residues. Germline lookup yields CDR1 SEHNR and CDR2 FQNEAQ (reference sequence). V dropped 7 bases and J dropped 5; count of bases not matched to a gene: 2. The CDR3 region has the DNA TGTGCCAGCAAGGGACAGGGGGCGACCGGGGAGCTGTTTTTT. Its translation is CASKGQGATGELFF.

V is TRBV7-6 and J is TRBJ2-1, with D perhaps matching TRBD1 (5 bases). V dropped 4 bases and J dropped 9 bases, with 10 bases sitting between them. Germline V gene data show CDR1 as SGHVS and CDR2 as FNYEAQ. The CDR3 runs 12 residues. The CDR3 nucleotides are TGTGCCAGCAGCTCAGGGTTTAGTGAGCAGTTCTTC. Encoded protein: CASSSGFSEQFF.

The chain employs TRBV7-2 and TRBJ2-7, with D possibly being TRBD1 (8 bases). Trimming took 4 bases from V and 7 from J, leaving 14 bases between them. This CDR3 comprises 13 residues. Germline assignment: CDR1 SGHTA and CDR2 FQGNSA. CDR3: CASSYRGGREQYF. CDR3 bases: TGTGCCAGCAGCTACAGGGGGGGTAGAGAGCAGTACTTC.

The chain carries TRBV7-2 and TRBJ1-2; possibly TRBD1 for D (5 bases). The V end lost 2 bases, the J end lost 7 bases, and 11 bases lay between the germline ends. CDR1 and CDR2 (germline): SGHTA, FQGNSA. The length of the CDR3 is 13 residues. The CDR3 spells CASSLYQGTGYTF. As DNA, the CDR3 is TGTGCCAGCAGCTTATACCAGGGCACTGGCTACACCTTC.

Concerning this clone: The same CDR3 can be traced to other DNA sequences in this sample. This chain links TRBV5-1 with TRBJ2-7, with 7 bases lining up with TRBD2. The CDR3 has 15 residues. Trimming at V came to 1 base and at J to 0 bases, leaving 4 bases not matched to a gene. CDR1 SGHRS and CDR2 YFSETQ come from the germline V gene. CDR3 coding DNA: TGCGCCAGCAGCTTGAGGGCTAGCGGCTCCTACGAGCAGTACTTC. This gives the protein CASSLRASGSYEQYF. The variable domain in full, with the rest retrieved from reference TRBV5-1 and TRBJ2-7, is KAGVTQTPRYLIKTRGQQVTLSCSPISGHRSVSWYQQTPGQGLQFLFEYFSETQRNKGNFPGRFSGRQFSNSRSEMNVSTLELGDSALYLCASSLRASGSYEQYFGPGTRLTVT.

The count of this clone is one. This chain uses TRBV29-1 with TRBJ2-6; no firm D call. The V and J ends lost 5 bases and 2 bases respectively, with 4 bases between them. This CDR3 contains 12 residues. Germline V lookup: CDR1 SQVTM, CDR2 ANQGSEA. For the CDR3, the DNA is TGCAGCGTTCCTACTGGGGCCAACGTCCTGACTTTC. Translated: CSVPTGANVLTF.

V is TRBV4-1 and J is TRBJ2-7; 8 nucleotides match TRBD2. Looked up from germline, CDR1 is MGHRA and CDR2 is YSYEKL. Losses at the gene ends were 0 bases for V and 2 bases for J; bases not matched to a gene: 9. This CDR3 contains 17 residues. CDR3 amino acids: CASSQEVLAGLPYEQYF. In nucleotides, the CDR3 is TGCGCCAGCAGCCAAGAGGTATTAGCGGGGTTACCCTACGAGCAGTACTTC.

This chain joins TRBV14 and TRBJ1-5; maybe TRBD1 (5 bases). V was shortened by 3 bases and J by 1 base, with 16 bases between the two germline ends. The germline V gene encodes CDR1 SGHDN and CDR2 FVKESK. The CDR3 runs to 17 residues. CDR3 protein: CASSHSRQLPSNQPQHF. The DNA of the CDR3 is TGTGCCAGCAGCCACTCCAGACAGCTACCAAGCAATCAGCCCCAGCATTTT.

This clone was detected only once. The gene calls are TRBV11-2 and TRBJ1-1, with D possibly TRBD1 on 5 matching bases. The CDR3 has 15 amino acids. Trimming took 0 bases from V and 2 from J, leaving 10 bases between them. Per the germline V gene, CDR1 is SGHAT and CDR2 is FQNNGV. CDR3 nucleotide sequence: TGTGCCAGCAGCTTAGATCGCGGGGCTAACACTGAAGCTTTCTTT. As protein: CASSLDRGANTEAFF.

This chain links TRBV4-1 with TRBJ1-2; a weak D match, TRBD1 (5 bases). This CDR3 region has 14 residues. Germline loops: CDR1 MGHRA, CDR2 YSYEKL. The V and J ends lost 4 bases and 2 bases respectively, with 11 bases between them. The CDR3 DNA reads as TGCGCCAGCAGCCTGCTTTCAGGGAACTATGGCTACACCTTC. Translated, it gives CASSLLSGNYGYTF.

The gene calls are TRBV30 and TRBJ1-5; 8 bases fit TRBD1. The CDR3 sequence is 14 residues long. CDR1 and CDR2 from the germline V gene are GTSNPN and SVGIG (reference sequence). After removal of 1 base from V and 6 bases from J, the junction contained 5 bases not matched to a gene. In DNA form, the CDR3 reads TGTGCCTGGAGTGGACAGGGGAGGCCTCAGCCCCAGCATTTT. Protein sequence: CAWSGQGRPQPQHF.

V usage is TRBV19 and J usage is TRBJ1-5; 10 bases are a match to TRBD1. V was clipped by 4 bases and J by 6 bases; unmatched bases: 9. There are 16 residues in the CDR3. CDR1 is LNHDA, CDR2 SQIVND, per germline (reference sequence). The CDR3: CASSRQGARLGQPQHF. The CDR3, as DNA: TGTGCCAGTAGTAGACAGGGGGCGCGACTCGGTCAGCCCCAGCATTTT.